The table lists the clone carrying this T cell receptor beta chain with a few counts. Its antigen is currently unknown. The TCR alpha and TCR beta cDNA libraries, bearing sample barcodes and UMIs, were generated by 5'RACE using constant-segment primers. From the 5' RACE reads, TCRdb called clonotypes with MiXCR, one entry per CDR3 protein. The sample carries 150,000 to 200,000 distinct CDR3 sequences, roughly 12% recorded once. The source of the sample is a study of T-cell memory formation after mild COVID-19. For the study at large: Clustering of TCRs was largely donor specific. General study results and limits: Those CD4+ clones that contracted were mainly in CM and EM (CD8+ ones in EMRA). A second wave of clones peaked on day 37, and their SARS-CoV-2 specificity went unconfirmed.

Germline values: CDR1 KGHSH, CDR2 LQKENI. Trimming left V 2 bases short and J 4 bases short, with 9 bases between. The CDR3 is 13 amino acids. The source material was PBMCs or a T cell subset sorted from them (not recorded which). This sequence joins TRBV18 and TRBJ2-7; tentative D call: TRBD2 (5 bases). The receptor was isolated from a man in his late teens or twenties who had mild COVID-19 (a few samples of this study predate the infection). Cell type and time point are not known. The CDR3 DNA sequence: TGTGCCAGCTCACCAGACGGGGTGTACGAGCAGTACGTC. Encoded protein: CASSPDGVYEQYV.